These T cell receptor beta chains were read from a single sample in a study of T-cell memory formation after mild COVID-19. TCRdb redid the calling of the 5' RACE reads with MiXCR, one entry per CDR3 protein. This sample has hundreds of thousands of distinct CDR3 sequences; 15% to 20% occur once, and the top ten carry about 22%. Sequenced input: PBMCs or a T cell subset sorted from them (not recorded which). All receptors derive from a young man who had mild COVID-19 (a few samples of this study predate the infection). Cell type and time point are not known. Both conserved end residues are part of each CDR3. The order of the fields is J gene, clone size, V gene, D gene, CDR3 protein, CDR3 DNA. D genes are given only for firm matches. Only part of the rows carry a size: once, few, many, or a class if the clone is expanded.

J gene: TRBJ2-1; clone size: -; V gene: TRBV6-5; D gene: TRBD2; CDR3 protein: CASRLAGPIYEQFF; CDR3 DNA: TGTGCCAGCAGATTAGCGGGCCCAATCTATGAGCAGTTCTTC
J gene: TRBJ2-5; clone size: -; V gene: TRBV18; D gene: -; CDR3 protein: CASSHKGIQETQYF; CDR3 DNA: TGTGCCAGCTCACACAAGGGGATCCAAGAGACCCAGTACTTC
J gene: TRBJ1-2; clone size: few; V gene: TRBV28; D gene: -; CDR3 protein: CASQGTSYTF; CDR3 DNA: TGTGCCAGCCAGGGTACGAGCTACACCTTC
J gene: TRBJ1-2; clone size: few; V gene: TRBV7-2; D gene: -; CDR3 protein: CASSQQGVVAGYTF; CDR3 DNA: TGTGCCAGCAGCCAACAGGGAGTTGTGGCTGGCTACACCTTC
J gene: TRBJ2-3; clone size: -; V gene: TRBV3-1; D gene: -; CDR3 protein: CASSQRDFSDTQYF; CDR3 DNA: TGTGCCAGCAGCCAACGGGACTTCTCAGATACGCAGTATTTT
J gene: TRBJ2-2; clone size: -; V gene: TRBV6-4; D gene: -; CDR3 protein: CASSVNGATTGELFF; CDR3 DNA: TGTGCCAGCAGTGTAAACGGGGCGACCACCGGGGAGCTGTTTTTT
J gene: TRBJ2-5; clone size: -; V gene: TRBV20-1; D gene: TRBD1; CDR3 protein: CSATDRGETQYF; CDR3 DNA: TGCAGTGCTACCGACAGGGGTGAAACCCAGTACTTC
J gene: TRBJ2-1; clone size: few; V gene: TRBV7-2; D gene: -; CDR3 protein: CASSFGWANEQFF; CDR3 DNA: TGTGCCAGCAGCTTTGGCTGGGCCAATGAGCAGTTCTTC
J gene: TRBJ2-7; clone size: few; V gene: TRBV10-3; D gene: -; CDR3 protein: CATGDRTYEQYF; CDR3 DNA: TGTGCCACGGGGGACAGAACCTACGAGCAGTACTTC
J gene: TRBJ1-1; clone size: few; V gene: TRBV30; D gene: -; CDR3 protein: CAWSVAQGGTEAFF; CDR3 DNA: TGTGCCTGGAGTGTAGCGCAGGGAGGCACTGAAGCTTTCTTT
J gene: TRBJ2-5; clone size: -; V gene: TRBV20-1; D gene: -; CDR3 protein: CSAPNPPGVETQYF; CDR3 DNA: TGCAGTGCTCCGAACCCCCCGGGGGTGGAGACCCAGTACTTC
J gene: TRBJ2-7; clone size: few; V gene: TRBV12-3/TRBV12-4; D gene: -; CDR3 protein: CASSPSTDEQYF; CDR3 DNA: TGTGCCAGCAGTCCCTCCACGGACGAGCAGTACTTC
J gene: TRBJ2-1; clone size: few; V gene: TRBV10-3; D gene: TRBD2; CDR3 protein: CAISDGEGEQFF; CDR3 DNA: TGTGCCATCAGTGACGGGGAGGGTGAGCAGTTCTTC
J gene: TRBJ2-5; clone size: many; V gene: TRBV5-1; D gene: -; CDR3 protein: CASSTGRIGVETQYF; CDR3 DNA: TGCGCCAGCAGCACCGGTCGTATTGGGGTGGAGACCCAGTACTTC
J gene: TRBJ1-1; clone size: many; V gene: TRBV5-4; D gene: -; CDR3 protein: CASSQSYQRASDTEAFF; CDR3 DNA: TGTGCCAGCAGCCAGAGCTACCAAAGGGCTTCGGACACTGAAGCTTTCTTT
J gene: TRBJ1-1; clone size: -; V gene: TRBV4-3; D gene: -; CDR3 protein: CASSQIGLMNTEAFF; CDR3 DNA: TGCGCCAGCAGCCAAATCGGATTAATGAACACTGAAGCTTTCTTT
J gene: TRBJ2-2; clone size: -; V gene: TRBV4-1; D gene: -; CDR3 protein: CASSQDFRAALNGELFF; CDR3 DNA: TGCGCCAGCAGCCAAGATTTTCGTGCAGCACTAAACGGGGAGCTGTTTTTT
J gene: TRBJ2-5; clone size: -; V gene: TRBV7-9; D gene: TRBD1; CDR3 protein: CASSRQGTQYF; CDR3 DNA: TGTGCCAGCAGCCGACAGGGGACCCAGTACTTC
J gene: TRBJ2-3; clone size: few; V gene: TRBV12-3/TRBV12-4; D gene: -; CDR3 protein: CASSLGGAYTQYF; CDR3 DNA: TGTGCCAGCAGCCTAGGGGGGGCGTATACGCAGTATTTT
J gene: TRBJ2-5; clone size: -; V gene: TRBV4-1; D gene: -; CDR3 protein: CASSPRGRGVQETQYF; CDR3 DNA: TGCGCCAGCAGCCCCCGGGGGAGAGGGGTCCAAGAGACCCAGTACTTC
J gene: TRBJ2-1; clone size: -; V gene: TRBV4-1; D gene: -; CDR3 protein: CASSQVWGIDEQFF; CDR3 DNA: TGCGCCAGCAGCCAAGTGTGGGGAATAGATGAGCAGTTCTTC
J gene: TRBJ2-1; clone size: -; V gene: TRBV5-1; D gene: TRBD2; CDR3 protein: CASSLETSGRYNEQFF; CDR3 DNA: TGCGCCAGCAGCTTGGAAACTAGCGGGCGCTACAATGAGCAGTTCTTC
J gene: TRBJ2-2; clone size: -; V gene: TRBV7-2; D gene: TRBD2; CDR3 protein: CASSLGLPGLAGVTGELFF; CDR3 DNA: TGTGCCAGCAGCTTGGGACTCCCGGGACTAGCGGGGGTCACCGGGGAGCTGTTTTTT
J gene: TRBJ2-1; clone size: many; V gene: TRBV20-1; D gene: -; CDR3 protein: CSATSLGTSSYNEQFF; CDR3 DNA: TGCAGTGCAACTAGCCTGGGGACTTCATCCTACAATGAGCAGTTCTTC
J gene: TRBJ2-7; clone size: -; V gene: TRBV10-3; D gene: TRBD1; CDR3 protein: CAISESGQGAYEQYF; CDR3 DNA: TGTGCCATCAGTGAGTCAGGGCAGGGGGCCTACGAGCAGTACTTC
J gene: TRBJ2-7; clone size: few; V gene: TRBV7-2; D gene: -; CDR3 protein: CASSRPGADYEQYF; CDR3 DNA: TGTGCCAGCAGCCGCCCAGGGGCAGACTACGAGCAGTACTTC
J gene: TRBJ1-4; clone size: -; V gene: TRBV5-6; D gene: -; CDR3 protein: CASSLGLSGPNEKLFF; CDR3 DNA: TGTGCCAGCAGCTTAGGTTTATCGGGCCCTAATGAAAAACTGTTTTTT
J gene: TRBJ1-3; clone size: -; V gene: TRBV5-1; D gene: -; CDR3 protein: CASSLGGRGDSGNTIYF; CDR3 DNA: TGCGCCAGCAGCTTGGGTGGCAGGGGCGACTCTGGAAACACCATATATTTT
J gene: TRBJ2-3; clone size: many; V gene: TRBV6-6; D gene: TRBD1; CDR3 protein: CASRPGQGHTDTQYF; CDR3 DNA: TGTGCCAGCAGGCCGGGACAGGGCCACACAGATACGCAGTATTTT
J gene: TRBJ1-2; clone size: -; V gene: TRBV4-1; D gene: -; CDR3 protein: CDSSQAFGTYGYTF; CDR3 DNA: TGCGACAGCAGCCAAGCTTTCGGGACCTATGGCTACACCTTC
J gene: TRBJ1-1; clone size: -; V gene: TRBV7-9; D gene: -; CDR3 protein: CASSFGTRRTEAFF; CDR3 DNA: TGTGCCAGCAGCTTTGGGACGAGGAGGACTGAAGCTTTCTTT
J gene: TRBJ2-5; clone size: few; V gene: TRBV28; D gene: TRBD1; CDR3 protein: CASTLQGEETQYF; CDR3 DNA: TGTGCCAGCACCTTACAGGGGGAAGAGACCCAGTACTTC
J gene: TRBJ1-2; clone size: few; V gene: TRBV7-2; D gene: -; CDR3 protein: CASSSRDIHGYTF; CDR3 DNA: TGTGCCAGCAGCAGCAGGGACATCCATGGCTACACCTTC
J gene: TRBJ2-5; clone size: many; V gene: TRBV5-8; D gene: -; CDR3 protein: CASSLWRKETQYF; CDR3 DNA: TGTGCCAGCAGCTTGTGGAGGAAAGAGACCCAGTACTTC
J gene: TRBJ2-4; clone size: -; V gene: TRBV12-3/TRBV12-4; D gene: TRBD2; CDR3 protein: CASSSVAGLAKNIQYF; CDR3 DNA: TGTGCCAGCAGTTCTGTAGCGGGGCTAGCCAAAAACATTCAGTACTTC
J gene: TRBJ2-3; clone size: -; V gene: TRBV10-3; D gene: TRBD2; CDR3 protein: CAISKTGGPTDTQYF; CDR3 DNA: TGTGCCATCAGTAAGACGGGGGGGCCAACAGATACGCAGTATTTT
J gene: TRBJ1-1; clone size: few; V gene: TRBV20-1; D gene: -; CDR3 protein: CSARQDTNTEAFF; CDR3 DNA: TGCAGTGCTAGACAGGACACGAACACTGAAGCTTTCTTT
J gene: TRBJ2-7; clone size: -; V gene: TRBV10-2; D gene: TRBD1; CDR3 protein: CASWLPGQGYEQYF; CDR3 DNA: TGCGCCAGCTGGCTCCCGGGACAGGGCTACGAGCAGTACTTC
J gene: TRBJ2-3; clone size: few; V gene: TRBV7-2; D gene: -; CDR3 protein: CASSWGGGADTQYF; CDR3 DNA: TGTGCCAGCAGCTGGGGGGGGGGCGCAGATACGCAGTATTTT
J gene: TRBJ1-1; clone size: -; V gene: TRBV5-1; D gene: -; CDR3 protein: CASGGSVGTEAFF; CDR3 DNA: TGCGCCAGCGGGGGTTCAGTGGGGACTGAAGCTTTCTTT
J gene: TRBJ2-1; clone size: -; V gene: TRBV7-7; D gene: TRBD1; CDR3 protein: CASSLDRGVDEQFF; CDR3 DNA: TGTGCCAGCAGCTTAGACAGGGGAGTTGACGAGCAGTTCTTC
J gene: TRBJ2-5; clone size: -; V gene: TRBV7-2; D gene: -; CDR3 protein: CASSFQRQEETQYF; CDR3 DNA: TGTGCCAGCAGCTTCCAGCGGCAGGAGGAGACCCAGTACTTC
J gene: TRBJ1-1; clone size: once; V gene: TRBV12-3/TRBV12-4; D gene: -; CDR3 protein: CASSLGGANEAVF; CDR3 DNA: TGTGCCAGCAGTTTAGGAGGGGCCAATGAAGCTGTCTTT
J gene: TRBJ2-5; clone size: many; V gene: TRBV5-1; D gene: -; CDR3 protein: CASSLMTDQETQYF; CDR3 DNA: TGCGCCAGCAGCTTGATGACAGACCAAGAGACCCAGTACTTC
J gene: TRBJ2-2; clone size: -; V gene: TRBV10-2; D gene: -; CDR3 protein: CASTVTQPNTGELFF; CDR3 DNA: TGCGCCAGCACAGTCACGCAACCGAACACCGGGGAGCTGTTTTTT
J gene: TRBJ2-7; clone size: -; V gene: TRBV6-5; D gene: -; CDR3 protein: CASSYLTSSYEQYF; CDR3 DNA: TGTGCCAGCAGTTACCTTACGAGCTCCTACGAGCAGTACTTC
J gene: TRBJ1-1; clone size: -; V gene: TRBV28; D gene: -; CDR3 protein: CASTRVTEAFF; CDR3 DNA: TGTGCCAGCACGAGGGTTACTGAAGCTTTCTTT
J gene: TRBJ1-1; clone size: few; V gene: TRBV7-6; D gene: -; CDR3 protein: CASSLALAIGTEAFF; CDR3 DNA: TGTGCCAGCAGCTTAGCGCTCGCGATAGGAACTGAAGCTTTCTTT
J gene: TRBJ1-5; clone size: few; V gene: TRBV6-5; D gene: -; CDR3 protein: CASSYSADSNQPQHF; CDR3 DNA: TGTGCCAGCAGTTATTCGGCCGACAGCAATCAGCCCCAGCATTTT
J gene: TRBJ1-5; clone size: few; V gene: TRBV7-8; D gene: -; CDR3 protein: CASSLSSPLYNQPQHF; CDR3 DNA: TGTGCCAGCAGCCTCTCGAGCCCTCTTTACAATCAGCCCCAGCATTTT
J gene: TRBJ2-5; clone size: few; V gene: TRBV7-9; D gene: TRBD2; CDR3 protein: CASREGLADQETQYF; CDR3 DNA: TGTGCCAGCAGGGAGGGACTAGCCGACCAAGAGACCCAGTACTTC
J gene: TRBJ2-5; clone size: few; V gene: TRBV2; D gene: TRBD2; CDR3 protein: CASSGAGYQETQYF; CDR3 DNA: TGTGCCAGCAGTGGAGCGGGATACCAAGAGACCCAGTACTTC
J gene: TRBJ2-2; clone size: -; V gene: TRBV20-1; D gene: -; CDR3 protein: CSASSVNTGELFF; CDR3 DNA: TGCAGTGCTAGTTCAGTAAACACCGGGGAGCTGTTTTTT
J gene: TRBJ1-1; clone size: -; V gene: TRBV5-1; D gene: -; CDR3 protein: CASSLTPRVGTEAFF; CDR3 DNA: TGCGCCAGCAGCCTGACCCCCAGAGTCGGCACTGAAGCTTTCTTT
J gene: TRBJ1-1; clone size: -; V gene: TRBV3-1; D gene: -; CDR3 protein: CASSATGPEAFF; CDR3 DNA: TGTGCCAGCAGCGCGACAGGTCCTGAAGCTTTCTTT
J gene: TRBJ2-7; clone size: few; V gene: TRBV5-6; D gene: -; CDR3 protein: CASSWGHYEQYF; CDR3 DNA: TGTGCCAGCAGCTGGGGACATTACGAGCAGTACTTC
J gene: TRBJ1-1; clone size: -; V gene: TRBV4-1; D gene: -; CDR3 protein: CASSQGVVSGTEAFF; CDR3 DNA: TGCGCCAGCAGCCAAGGCGTAGTCAGTGGGACTGAAGCTTTCTTT
J gene: TRBJ1-1; clone size: -; V gene: TRBV9; D gene: -; CDR3 protein: CASSVGLMNTEAFF; CDR3 DNA: TGTGCCAGCAGCGTAGGACTAATGAACACTGAAGCTTTCTTT
J gene: TRBJ2-5; clone size: few; V gene: TRBV19; D gene: -; CDR3 protein: CASSPWVAAQATQYF; CDR3 DNA: TGTGCCAGTAGCCCGTGGGTGGCAGCACAGGCGACCCAGTACTTC